Listed here are 25 T cell receptor beta chains from one sample, sequenced in a study of shared clonotypes between healthy human individuals. The table came from immunoSEQ multiplex PCR; TCRdb's copy has only in-frame clones and leaves some out. The data hold about 2 million clones, with roughly 95% observed a single time. Positive CCR7 selection of CD45RO-negative cells yielded the naive CD8 cells, and terminally differentiated effector memory CD45RA+ cells were excluded. The sample comprised naive CD8+ T cells sorted from blood. These receptors were collected from a man between 18 and 29 years old in good health.

V is TRBV5-6 and J is TRBJ2-2; 8 positions agree with TRBD2. This CDR3 comprises 16 residues. With 6 bases clipped from V and 0 bases from J, the junction kept 7 bases outside the gene matches. From germline, CDR1 is SGHDT and CDR2 YYEEEE. This chain's CDR3 is CASTLLADSNTGELFF. The DNA for the CDR3 is TGTGCCAGCACCTTACTAGCGGACTCGAACACCGGGGAGCTGTTTTTT.

This chain connects TRBV2 to TRBJ2-1; 7 bases line up with TRBD2. J lost 3 bases, V lost 2 bases, and 7 bases had no gene match. The CDR3 consists of 16 residues. Germline CDR1 SNHLY, CDR2 FYNNEI. CDR3 loop: CASSEKGSGFYNEQFF. The CDR3, as DNA: TGTGCCAGCAGTGAAAAGGGTAGCGGGTTCTACAATGAGCAGTTCTTC.

The chain couples TRBV9 to TRBJ1-3; possibly TRBD1 for D (5 bases). With 4 bases removed from V and 0 bases from J, the gap between germline ends came to 20 bases. The germline V gene has CDR1 SGDLS and CDR2 YYNGEE. The CDR3 sequence is 18 residues long. The CDR3, as DNA: TGTGCCAGCAGCTCCGAGGGGCAGGGAATGAGCTCTGGAAACACCATATATTTT. This codes for CASSSEGQGMSSGNTIYF.

This clone appeared a single time. This rearrangement joins TRBV7-9 to TRBJ2-7; 7 bases map to TRBD1. With V trimmed by 5 bases and J by 4 bases, 14 bases remained unmatched. The CDR3 length is 16 residues. CDR1 is SEHNR and CDR2 is FQNEAQ in the germline V gene (reference sequence). This CDR3 reads CASSPELTGMGYEQYF. Here the CDR3 DNA reads TGTGCCAGCAGCCCCGAATTGACAGGGATGGGTTACGAGCAGTACTTC.

The chain carries TRBV29-1 and TRBJ2-5; D unclear. Per germline, CDR1 SQVTM and CDR2 ANQGSEA. The V gene lost 3 bases and the J gene lost 5 bases, with 10 bases spanning the gap. This CDR3 region has 12 residues. Here the CDR3 DNA reads TGCAGCGTTGACGACACCCCCGAGACCCAGTACTTC. It translates to CSVDDTPETQYF.

The gene calls are TRBV4-1 and TRBJ2-1; D tentatively reads TRBD1 or TRBD2 (6 bases each). V lost 0 bases to trimming and J lost 5 bases, with 11 bases between them. This CDR3 has 15 amino acids. Germline V gives CDR1 MGHRA, CDR2 YSYEKL. In DNA form, the CDR3 reads TGCGCCAGCAGCCAAGATAGGGGGGCCCACAATGAGCAGTTCTTC. Translating it yields CASSQDRGAHNEQFF.

The J gene is TRBJ2-3, the V gene TRBV11-2; TRBD2 matches at 13 bases. This CDR3 spans 18 amino acids. V trimming: 1 base; J trimming: 1 base; junction bases outside the gene matches: 5. From germline, CDR1 is SGHAT and CDR2 FQNNGV. The CDR3 here is CASSLGPGLAGGTDTQYF. CDR3 nucleotide sequence: TGTGCCAGCAGCTTAGGCCCCGGACTAGCGGGAGGCACAGATACGCAGTATTTT.

The chain carries TRBV4-3 and TRBJ2-1, with D possibly being TRBD1 (6 bases). Trimming pared 0 bases from V and 3 bases from J, leaving 15 bases between. The CDR3 is 17 residues long. The germline gives CDR1 LGHNA, CDR2 YSLEER. CDR3 sequence (DNA): TGCGCCAGCAGCCAAGATCTCTGGACAGAAAGCTACAATGAGCAGTTCTTC. Translated, it gives CASSQDLWTESYNEQFF.

Note on this clone: The same CDR3 can be traced to other DNA sequences in this sample. The CDR3, as DNA: TGCGCCAGCAGCTTTGCAGAGAACACCGGGGAGCTGTTTTTT. As protein: CASSFAENTGELFF. The chain joins TRBV5-1 to TRBJ2-2; D call uncertain. In germline, CDR1 is SGHRS, CDR2 YFSETQ. Trimming took 2 bases from V and 1 from J, leaving 6 bases between them. This CDR3 contains 14 residues.

The chain couples TRBV4-1 to TRBJ2-7, with D possibly matching TRBD1 (5 bases). The germline V and J ends were trimmed by 6 bases and 2 bases, with 8 bases remaining between them. Germline V lookup: CDR1 MGHRA, CDR2 YSYEKL. The CDR3 extends over 12 amino acids. The CDR3 DNA reads as TGCGCCAGCAGAGGGGCAGCCTACGAGCAGTACTTC. Translation: CASRGAAYEQYF.

CDR3 coding DNA: TGTGCCAGCAGCCTGTACAGGGTGGGAAATGAAAAACTGTTTTTT. Residues: CASSLYRVGNEKLFF. V and J are TRBV13 and TRBJ1-4; possible D gene TRBD1, 6 bases. Trimming took 5 bases from V and 5 from J, leaving 15 bases between them. Germline V CDR1 and CDR2: PRHDT, FYEKMQ (reference sequence). The CDR3 is 15 amino acids.

Concerning this clone itself: The sample holds other DNA sequences that translate to the same CDR3. J is TRBJ1-4 and V is TRBV30; D is unclear. The CDR3 loop spans 12 amino acids. Per the germline V gene, CDR1 is GTSNPN and CDR2 is SVGIG (reference sequence). Trimming removed 0 bases at V and 7 bases at J, with 6 bases between. The CDR3 nucleotides are TGTGCCTGGAGTGTACTTGGTGAAAAACTGTTTTTT. Protein: CAWSVLGEKLFF.

V is TRBV5-1 and J is TRBJ1-1; D is unclear. The CDR3 extends over 15 amino acids. Germline CDR1 SGHRS, CDR2 YFSETQ. The V end was cut by 1 base, the J end by 1 base, with 11 bases between. CDR3 in amino acids: CASSLPGLENTEAFF. The CDR3 DNA is TGCGCCAGCAGCTTGCCCGGGCTGGAGAACACTGAAGCTTTCTTT.

The rearrangement joins TRBV28 to TRBJ1-1; no definite D call. Trimming stripped 6 bases from V and 3 bases from J, with 17 bases between. Germline CDR1 is MDHEN and CDR2 is SYDVKM. The CDR3 covers 15 residues. The CDR3 here is CASSGRVLEDTEAFF. In DNA, the CDR3 is TGTGCCAGCAGCGGTCGGGTTTTAGAGGACACTGAAGCTTTCTTT.

The chain links TRBV27 to TRBJ2-3, with 7 bases lining up with TRBD1. The germline gives CDR1 MNHEY, CDR2 SMNVEV (reference sequence). This CDR3 comprises 14 residues. The ends lost 5 bases at V and 1 base at J; junction bases unmatched: 3. The CDR3 sequence is CASSTTGGTDTQYF. CDR3 DNA sequence: TGTGCCAGCAGTACCACAGGGGGCACAGATACGCAGTATTTT.

In this sample, this clone turned up once. The genes are TRBV7-9 and TRBJ2-3; D is unresolved. V dropped 5 bases and J dropped 5 bases, with 20 bases sitting between them. The germline CDR1 and CDR2 sequences are SEHNR and FQNEAQ (reference sequence). This CDR3 has 16 amino acids. As DNA, the CDR3 is TGTGCCAGCAGCCGAGAAGGACCTCCCCGAGGAGATACGCAGTATTTT. Translating it yields CASSREGPPRGDTQYF. The whole variable domain, remainder taken from reference TRBV7-9 and TRBJ2-3, is DTGVSQNPRHKITKRGQNVTFRCDPISEHNRLYWYRQTLGQGPEFLTYFQNEAQLEKSRLLSDRFSAERPKGSFSTLEIQRTEQGDSAMYLCASSREGPPRGDTQYFGPGTRLTVL.

CDR3 DNA sequence: TGTGCCAGCATCATCAGGGACAGTACCTACGAGCAGTACTTC. Encoded protein: CASIIRDSTYEQYF. The gene calls are TRBV6-1 and TRBJ2-7, with TRBD1 matching over 7 bases. Germline assignment: CDR1 MNHNS and CDR2 SASEGT. V trimming: 7 bases; J trimming: 2 bases; junction bases outside the gene matches: 8. This CDR3 has 14 residues.

This clone was detected only once. This sample also contains other DNA sequences that code for the same CDR3. The chain is built from TRBV7-9 and TRBJ2-7; 12 bases are shared with TRBD2. J gave up 0 bases and V 5 bases, and 2 bases lay outside the gene matches. The CDR3 extends over 15 amino acids. The V gene's germline CDR1 is SEHNR and CDR2 FQNEAQ (reference sequence). The CDR3 protein is CASSPTSGSSYEQYF. The CDR3 nucleotides are TGTGCCAGCAGCCCGACTAGCGGGAGCTCCTACGAGCAGTACTTC.

This chain joins TRBV9 and TRBJ2-2; 10 bases match TRBD1. Germline CDR1 reads SGDLS; CDR2 reads YYNGEE. This CDR3 has 16 amino acids. V gave up 4 bases and J gave up 3 bases; unmatched junction bases: 6. CDR3 in DNA: TGTGCCAGCAGCATCGGACAGGGGGTAGACACCGGGGAGCTGTTTTTT. It encodes CASSIGQGVDTGELFF.

The J gene is TRBJ1-1, the V gene TRBV19; a weak D match, TRBD1 (5 bases). V lost 3 bases, J lost 4 bases, and 9 bases lay in between. The CDR3 runs 13 residues. CDR1 and CDR2 (germline): LNHDA, SQIVND (reference sequence). The CDR3, as DNA: TGTGCCAGTAGTATTGACAGCTCCACTGAAGCTTTCTTT. Its translation is CASSIDSSTEAFF. The variable domain in full, with the rest retrieved from reference TRBV19 and TRBJ1-1, is DGGITQSPKYLFRKEGQNVTLSCEQNLNHDAMYWYRQDPGQGLRLIYYSQIVNDFQKGDIAEGYSVSREKKESFPLTVTSAQKNPTAFYLCASSIDSSTEAFFGQGTRLTVV.

The rearrangement uses TRBV7-9 and TRBJ2-1; 11 bases match TRBD2. CDR3 length: 14 amino acids. After removal of 3 bases from V and 7 bases from J, the junction contained 2 bases not matched to a gene. Germline V gene data show CDR1 as SEHNR and CDR2 as FQNEAQ (reference sequence). This CDR3 reads CASSFWTSGNEQFF. The CDR3 region has the DNA TGTGCCAGCAGCTTTTGGACTAGCGGGAATGAGCAGTTCTTC.

CDR3 protein: CASSQDMGELSYEQYF. The DNA of the CDR3 is TGCGCCAGCAGCCAAGATATGGGGGAACTCTCCTACGAGCAGTACTTC. The genes are TRBV4-3 and TRBJ2-7; D may match TRBD1 or TRBD2 (5 bases each). The CDR3 is 16 residues long. Between the trimmed V and J ends, which lost 0 bases and 0 bases, there was a span of 12 bases. Germline V gene data show CDR1 as LGHNA and CDR2 as YSLEER.

V and J are TRBV21-1 and TRBJ1-2. TRBV21-1 is tagged as a pseudogene. The CDR3 has 16 amino acids. CDR3 sequence reads: CASSEKGEDANYGYTF. The DNA of the CDR3 is TGTGCCAGCAGCGAAAAAGGCGAGGACGCTAACTATGGCTACACCTTC.

The chain recombines TRBV9 with TRBJ2-7, with D hard to call. V lost 0 bases and J lost 2, with 9 bases in between. The CDR3 runs to 14 residues. Germline assignment: CDR1 SGDLS and CDR2 YYNGEE. The CDR3 nucleotides read TGTGCCAGCAGCGTAGAAAGCCACCCCTACGAGCAGTACTTC. Residues: CASSVESHPYEQYF.

The rearrangement uses TRBV7-2 and TRBJ2-3; either TRBD1 or TRBD2 may supply D (5 bases each). The CDR3 totals 17 residues. The ends were cut back, 3 bases at V and 6 bases at J, with 22 bases in the middle. CDR1 is SGHTA and CDR2 is FQGNSA in the germline V gene. The CDR3 reads CASSFERDGAAVDTQYF. CDR3 bases: TGTGCCAGCAGCTTTGAACGGGACGGGGCGGCGGTGGATACGCAGTATTTT.